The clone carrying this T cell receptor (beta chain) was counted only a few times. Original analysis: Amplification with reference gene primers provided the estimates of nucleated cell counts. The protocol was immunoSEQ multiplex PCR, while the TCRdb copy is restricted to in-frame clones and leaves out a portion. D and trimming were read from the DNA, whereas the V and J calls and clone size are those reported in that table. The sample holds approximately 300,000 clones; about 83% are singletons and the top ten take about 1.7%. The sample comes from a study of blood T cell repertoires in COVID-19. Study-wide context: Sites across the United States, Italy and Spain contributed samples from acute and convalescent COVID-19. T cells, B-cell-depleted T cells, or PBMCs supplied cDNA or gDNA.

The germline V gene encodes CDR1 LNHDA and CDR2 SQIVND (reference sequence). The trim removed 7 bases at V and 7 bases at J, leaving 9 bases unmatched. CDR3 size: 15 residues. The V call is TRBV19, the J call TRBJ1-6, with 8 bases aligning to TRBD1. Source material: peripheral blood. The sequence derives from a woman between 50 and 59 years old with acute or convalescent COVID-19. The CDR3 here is CASTPTGGTNSPLHF. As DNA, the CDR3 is TGTGCCAGTACCCCTACAGGGGGAACCAATTCACCCCTCCACTTT.